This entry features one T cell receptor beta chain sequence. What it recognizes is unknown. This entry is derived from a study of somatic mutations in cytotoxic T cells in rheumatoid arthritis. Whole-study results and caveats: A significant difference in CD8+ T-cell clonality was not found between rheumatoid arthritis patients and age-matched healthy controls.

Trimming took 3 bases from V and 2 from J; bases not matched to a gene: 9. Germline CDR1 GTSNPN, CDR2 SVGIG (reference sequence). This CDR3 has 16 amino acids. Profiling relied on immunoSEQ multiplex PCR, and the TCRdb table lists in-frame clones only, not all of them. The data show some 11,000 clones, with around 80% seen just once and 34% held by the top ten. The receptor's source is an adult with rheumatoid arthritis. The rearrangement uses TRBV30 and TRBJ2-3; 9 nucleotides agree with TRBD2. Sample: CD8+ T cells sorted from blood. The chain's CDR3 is CAWRGRTSEYTDTQYF. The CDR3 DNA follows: TGTGCCTGGAGGGGGCGGACTAGCGAGTACACAGATACGCAGTATTTT.